The 27 T cell receptor beta chains below were found in one sample sequenced in a study of CD8 T cells in ankylosing spondylitis. General observations from the study: A TCR beta motif made of several highly homologous variants seemed typical of ankylosing spondylitis blood.

These receptors lack a known antigen. Each CDR3 protein gets one entry after TCRdb re-called the 5' RACE reads with MiXCR. The sample lists over 400,000 distinct CDR3 sequences, roughly a quarter occurring once. Sequenced sample: blood, either unsorted or a sorted T cell fraction (not recorded which). All receptors come from a male donor with ankylosing spondylitis.

The chain links TRBV10-3 to TRBJ2-1; a weak D match, TRBD2 (5 bases). Trimming took off 3 bases at V and 6 bases at J, with 12 bases between the two ends. Germline V gene lookup returns CDR1 ENHRY and CDR2 SYGVKD. The CDR3 covers 14 residues. The CDR3 loop reads CAISEEGALNEQFF. The CDR3 bases are TGTGCCATCAGTGAAGAGGGAGCCCTCAATGAGCAGTTCTTC.

The chain combines TRBV5-1 with TRBJ1-4; no clear D gene. The CDR3 extends over 16 amino acids. CDR1 is SGHRS and CDR2 is YFSETQ in the germline V gene. V was shortened by 0 bases and J by 4 bases, with 13 bases between the two germline ends. The CDR3 DNA is TGCGCCAGCAGCTTGGAGTCAAGGGCCCATAATGAAAAACTGTTTTTT. This encodes CASSLESRAHNEKLFF.

This clonotype has a count of ten or more. The chain combines TRBV28 with TRBJ2-1, with a possible D match to TRBD2 (6 bases). Germline V gene lookup returns CDR1 MDHEN and CDR2 SYDVKM. The V and J ends lost 4 bases and 8 bases respectively, with 9 bases between them. There are 12 residues in the CDR3. The CDR3 loop reads CASSSSDDEQFF. CDR3 bases: TGTGCCAGCAGTTCTAGCGACGATGAGCAGTTCTTC.

In its sample, this clonotype was seen a few times. The DNA for the CDR3 is TGTGCCAGCACCTCCAACGTATACCCCTACGAGCAGTACTTC. Its protein is CASTSNVYPYEQYF. The chain employs TRBV7-9 and TRBJ2-7; D remains ambiguous. The ends were cut back, 7 bases at V and 2 bases at J, with 15 bases in the middle. The CDR3 runs to 14 residues. The germline gives CDR1 SEHNR, CDR2 FQNEAQ (reference sequence).

This chain uses TRBV20-1 with TRBJ2-1; tentative D call: TRBD1 (5 bases). Trimming took 2 bases from V and 3 from J, leaving 20 bases between them. The CDR3 length is 17 residues. CDR1 and CDR2 from the germline V gene are DFQATT and SNEGSKA (reference sequence). CDR3 coding DNA: TGCAGTGCTAGAAACCCCCTCGCAGGACAAATCTACAATGAGCAGTTCTTC. Translating gives CSARNPLAGQIYNEQFF.

This clonotype was detected only once. The rearrangement uses TRBV15 and TRBJ1-4, with D unresolved. Trimming took off 5 bases at V and 6 bases at J, with 7 bases between the two ends. This CDR3 has 12 amino acids. CDR1 LNHNV and CDR2 YYDKDF come from the germline V gene (reference sequence). The CDR3: CATSHRDEKLFF. In DNA form, the CDR3 reads TGTGCCACCAGCCACAGAGATGAAAAACTGTTTTTT.

This clonotype has more than one count but fewer than ten. The chain carries TRBV20-1 and TRBJ2-3, with 10 bases fitting TRBD2. V was pared by 5 bases and J by 6 bases, with 5 bases of the junction left unmatched. CDR3 size: 13 residues. The germline gives CDR1 DFQATT, CDR2 SNEGSKA (reference sequence). For the CDR3, the DNA is TGCAGTGCTTTTCTAGCGGGAGTCGATACGCAGTATTTT. This codes for CSAFLAGVDTQYF.

The chain recombines TRBV20-1 with TRBJ1-2, with D unclear. The CDR3 consists of 16 residues. Germline CDR1 and CDR2: DFQATT and SNEGSKA (reference sequence). Trimming shortened V by 3 bases and J by 4 bases, and 21 bases separated the two germline ends. The CDR3 region is CSASLTGEINLYGYTF. The CDR3 DNA reads TGCAGTGCTAGCCTTACGGGCGAGATAAACCTCTATGGCTACACCTTC.

This clonotype has a count of ten or more. The chain has TRBV11-2 and TRBJ1-1; TRBD1 might be the D (5 bases). CDR1 SGHAT and CDR2 FQNNGV come from the germline V gene. Trimming took 7 bases from V and 1 from J, leaving 10 bases between them. The CDR3 is made up of 13 amino acids. CDR3 nucleotides: TGTGCCAGCACCGGGACGGCGAACACTGAAGCTTTCTTT. Translating gives CASTGTANTEAFF. The full variable domain, in which reference TRBV11-2 and TRBJ1-1 provide the parts outside the CDR3, is EAGVAQSPRYKIIEKRQSVAFWCNPISGHATLYWYQQILGQGPKLLIQFQNNGVVDDSQLPKDRFSAERLKGVDSTLKIQPAKLEDSAVYLCASTGTANTEAFFGQGTRLTVV.

The chain joins TRBV5-1 to TRBJ1-4; no definite D call. Trimming cost V 0 bases and J 7 bases, with 10 bases left between them. Germline V gene data show CDR1 as SGHRS and CDR2 as YFSETQ. The CDR3 has 14 residues. Here the CDR3 DNA reads TGCGCCAGCAGCTTGGACATTGTACCTGAAAAACTGTTTTTT. Translation: CASSLDIVPEKLFF. Drawing the rest from reference TRBV5-1 and TRBJ1-4, the complete variable domain is KAGVTQTPRYLIKTRGQQVTLSCSPISGHRSVSWYQQTPGQGLQFLFEYFSETQRNKGNFPGRFSGRQFSNSRSEMNVSTLELGDSALYLCASSLDIVPEKLFFGSGTQLSVL.

Only a few counts were recorded for this clonotype. The chain is built from TRBV9 and TRBJ1-6; no clear D gene. Trimming took off 0 bases at V and 0 bases at J, with 10 bases between the two ends. Germline V gene data show CDR1 as SGDLS and CDR2 as YYNGEE. CDR3 length: 17 residues. This CDR3 reads CASSVGAASSYNSPLHF. The CDR3 nucleotides are TGTGCCAGCAGCGTAGGGGCGGCGAGCTCCTATAATTCACCCCTCCACTTT.

V usage is TRBV20-1 and J usage is TRBJ2-2, with D perhaps being TRBD1 or TRBD2 (5 bases each). This CDR3 has 12 residues. The V end was cut by 3 bases, the J end by 6 bases, with 8 bases between. Germline values: CDR1 DFQATT, CDR2 SNEGSKA (reference sequence). CDR3 sequence (DNA): TGCAGTGCTAGTTGGGGACCCGGGGAGCTGTTTTTT. The encoded protein is CSASWGPGELFF.

The chain joins TRBV4-2 to TRBJ2-5, with D unresolved. The CDR3 consists of 15 residues. Looked up from germline, CDR1 is LGHNA and CDR2 is YNFKEQ. V was shortened by 5 bases and J by 1 base, with 14 bases between the two germline ends. For the CDR3, the DNA is TGTGCCAGCAGCGCCACTGGGCGCAGCCAAGAGACCCAGTACTTC. Its protein product is CASSATGRSQETQYF.

This clonotype was found a few times. V is TRBV29-1 and J is TRBJ2-6; D unclear. This CDR3 region has 13 residues. CDR1 SQVTM and CDR2 ANQGSEA come from the germline V gene. The germline V and J ends were trimmed by 4 bases and 2 bases, with 6 bases remaining between them. CDR3 in amino acids: CSVVAPGANVLTF. CDR3 nucleotides: TGCAGCGTTGTGGCCCCTGGGGCCAACGTCCTGACTTTC.

This clonotype was counted only a few times. V and J are TRBV5-5 and TRBJ1-5; no firm D call. V lost 4 bases, J lost 6 bases, and 14 bases lay in between. Germline values: CDR1 SGHKS, CDR2 YYEKEE (reference sequence). The CDR3 has 14 residues. The CDR3 sequence is CASSTDLDGQPQHF. The CDR3 coding sequence is TGTGCCAGCAGCACGGACCTGGACGGTCAGCCCCAGCATTTT.

This clonotype was counted between two and nine times. The chain combines TRBV20-1 with TRBJ2-7, with TRBD2 identical over 7 bases. V gave up 6 bases and J gave up 0 bases; unmatched junction bases: 5. CDR3 length: 13 residues. Germline CDR1 reads DFQATT; CDR2 reads SNEGSKA (reference sequence). The CDR3 protein is CSAGGSSSYEQYV. CDR3 bases: TGCAGTGCCGGGGGGTCCTCCTCCTACGAGCAGTACGTC.

This clonotype was detected a few times. The chain carries TRBV5-1 and TRBJ2-3; 9 bases match TRBD1. This CDR3 is built from 15 residues. The germline V gene has CDR1 SGHRS and CDR2 YFSETQ. V was clipped by 7 bases and J by 2 bases; unmatched bases: 8. The CDR3 region is CASYPGQGFTDTQYF. CDR3 DNA: TGCGCCAGCTATCCGGGACAGGGATTCACAGATACGCAGTATTTT.

V usage is TRBV7-9 and J usage is TRBJ2-1, with D tentatively TRBD2 (6 bases). The length of the CDR3 is 16 residues. V shed 5 bases and J shed 0 bases, with 14 bases lying between them. Germline lookup yields CDR1 SEHNR and CDR2 FQNEAQ (reference sequence). The CDR3 is CASSEPPGSSYNEQFF. In DNA form, the CDR3 reads TGTGCCAGCAGCGAACCCCCCGGGAGCTCCTACAATGAGCAGTTCTTC.

V is TRBV20-1 and J is TRBJ2-5; 9 bases line up with TRBD2. The CDR3 consists of 18 residues. Losses at the gene ends were 0 bases for V and 0 bases for J; bases not matched to a gene: 11. Germline V gene data show CDR1 as DFQATT and CDR2 as SNEGSKA (reference sequence). The chain's CDR3 is CSARDSRLAGSYQETQYF. The CDR3 region has the DNA TGCAGTGCTAGAGATAGTAGGCTAGCGGGATCGTACCAAGAGACCCAGTACTTC.

The V gene is TRBV7-9, the J gene TRBJ1-1; D is unclear. Trimming cost V 5 bases and J 6 bases, with 7 bases left between them. Germline CDR1 reads SEHNR; CDR2 reads FQNEAQ (reference sequence). The length of the CDR3 is 11 residues. CDR3 in amino acids: CASSIGPEAFF. The CDR3 bases are TGTGCCAGCAGCATCGGGCCTGAAGCTTTCTTT.

V is TRBV14 and J is TRBJ2-1, with a weak D call TRBD2 (6 bases). Trimming took off 4 bases at V and 7 bases at J, with 14 bases between the two ends. CDR1 is SGHDN and CDR2 is FVKESK in the germline V gene. This CDR3 comprises 14 residues. DNA of the CDR3: TGTGCCAGCAGCCTGGAGCGGGCCTTGAATGAGCAGTTCTTC. Translated, it gives CASSLERALNEQFF.

This clonotype appeared a few times. This sequence joins TRBV5-1 and TRBJ2-1; TRBD2 aligns across 12 bases. Trimming removed 0 bases from V and 6 bases from J; junction bases left unmatched: 4. Germline CDR1 is SGHRS and CDR2 is YFSETQ. CDR3 size: 16 residues. The CDR3 here is CASSLGLAGVSNEQFF. Written as DNA, the CDR3 is TGCGCCAGCAGCTTGGGACTAGCGGGAGTAAGCAATGAGCAGTTCTTC.

The CDR3 DNA reads TGTGCCAGCGGGCGACGCCGGGAAGGGGATTATGAGCAGTTCTTC. Protein: CASGRRREGDYEQFF. V gene TRBV12-3 or TRBV12-4 combines with J gene TRBJ2-1, with D perhaps TRBD1 or TRBD2 (5 bases each). This CDR3 contains 15 residues. Trimming cost V 8 bases and J 8 bases, with 22 bases left between them.

There are many counts of this clonotype. The J gene is TRBJ1-3, the V gene TRBV4-1; D call uncertain. From germline, CDR1 is MGHRA and CDR2 YSYEKL. Trimming took 2 bases from V and 4 from J, leaving 15 bases between them. This CDR3 comprises 16 residues. The CDR3 region is CASSQLGLTWGNTIYF. The CDR3 nucleotides read TGCGCCAGCAGCCAACTAGGACTCACATGGGGAAACACCATATATTTT.

The rearrangement uses TRBV6-4 and TRBJ2-3; TRBD2 aligns across 8 bases. After removal of 3 bases from V and 6 bases from J, the junction contained 8 bases not matched to a gene. The CDR3 loop spans 15 amino acids. Germline-derived CDR1 and CDR2 are MRHNA and SNTAGT. DNA for the CDR3: TGTGCCAGCAGTGAGAGACTAGCGCGGGGGGATACGCAGTATTTT. Residues: CASSERLARGDTQYF.

The genes are TRBV20-1 and TRBJ1-2; D uncertain. V was cut by 2 bases and J by 6 bases, with 16 bases left in between. Germline V gene sequence: CDR1 DFQATT, CDR2 SNEGSKA (reference sequence). CDR3 length: 14 residues. The CDR3 DNA is TGCAGTGCTAGAACCATTGGGAGAAACAATGGCTACACCTTC. Translated, it gives CSARTIGRNNGYTF.

In this sample, this clonotype turned up a few times. The J gene is TRBJ2-2, the V gene TRBV5-1, with TRBD1 identical over 8 bases. Germline loops: CDR1 SGHRS, CDR2 YFSETQ. V shed 3 bases, J shed 5 bases, and the junction held 9 bases outside the gene matches. The CDR3 length is 16 residues. The CDR3 DNA reads TGCGCCAGCAGCTCCACCTTGGGACAGGCAACCGGGGAGCTGTTTTTT. Translating gives CASSSTLGQATGELFF.